These 23 T cell receptor beta chains share one sample of origin, sequenced in a study of blood T cell repertoires in COVID-19. Only in-frame clones appear in the TCRdb table, and some are missing; sequencing was by immunoSEQ multiplex PCR. The sample contains some 70,000 clones, roughly 85% of which appear only once. The sequenced sample consisted of peripheral blood. These receptors were collected from a woman aged 55-69 years with acute or convalescent COVID-19.

The chain combines TRBV27 with TRBJ2-3; D may be TRBD2 (6 bases). This CDR3 region has 15 residues. Trimming took 3 bases from V and 1 from J, leaving 11 bases between them. Per germline, CDR1 MNHEY and CDR2 SMNVEV (reference sequence). The CDR3 region is CASSLTGLGTDTQYF. The DNA for the CDR3 is TGTGCCAGCAGTTTGACGGGACTCGGCACAGATACGCAGTATTTT.

The V gene is TRBV6-5, the J gene TRBJ1-2; 7 nucleotides agree with TRBD1. The germline V gene has CDR1 MNHEY and CDR2 SVGAGI. The V and J ends lost 5 bases and 8 bases, in that order; junction bases with no gene match: 8. The CDR3 has 13 amino acids. The CDR3 sequence: CASSRTGSFGYTF. The CDR3, as DNA: TGTGCCAGCAGTAGGACAGGATCCTTCGGCTACACCTTC.

V usage is TRBV5-1 and J usage is TRBJ2-2; weak D call: TRBD1 (5 bases). The germline V and J ends were trimmed by 4 bases and 3 bases, with 7 bases remaining between them. The germline gives CDR1 SGHRS, CDR2 YFSETQ. The length of the CDR3 is 13 residues. The CDR3 here is CASSQQDTGELFF. CDR3 bases: TGCGCCAGCAGCCAACAGGACACCGGGGAGCTGTTTTTT.

The chain employs TRBV29-1 and TRBJ1-1, with 9 bases matching TRBD1. The ends lost 3 bases at V and 3 bases at J; junction bases unmatched: 2. Germline CDR1 reads SQVTM; CDR2 reads ANQGSEA. This CDR3 region has 13 residues. The DNA of the CDR3 is TGCAGCGTTGAGGGACAGGGTTACACTGAAGCTTTCTTT. The encoded protein is CSVEGQGYTEAFF.

The J gene is TRBJ1-3, the V gene TRBV5-8; perhaps TRBD1 as D (5 bases). V dropped 5 bases and J dropped 0 bases, with 12 bases sitting between them. The CDR3 extends over 15 amino acids. Germline-derived CDR1 and CDR2 are SGHTS and YDEGEE. The CDR3 reads CASSREGRSGNTIYF. The DNA of the CDR3 is TGTGCCAGCAGTAGGGAGGGACGCTCTGGAAACACCATATATTTT.

This chain links TRBV7-9 with TRBJ1-2; 10 bases agree with TRBD1. The CDR3 has 13 amino acids. CDR1 and CDR2 from the germline V gene are SEHNR and FQNEAQ (reference sequence). V was pared by 6 bases and J by 8 bases, with 6 bases of the junction left unmatched. CDR3 residues: CASRAGTGVGYTF. DNA of the CDR3: TGTGCCAGCAGGGCCGGGACAGGGGTCGGCTACACCTTC.

The chain recombines TRBV3-1 (or the pseudogene TRBV3-2) with TRBJ1-1; D is unresolved. Deletions cut 6 bases from V and 1 base from J, with 12 bases between. Germline CDR1 reads LGHDT; CDR2 reads YNNKEL (reference sequence). CDR3 length: 14 amino acids. The CDR3 is CASSAATGNTEAFF. CDR3 DNA: TGTGCCAGCAGTGCAGCGACGGGGAACACTGAAGCTTTCTTT.

This rearrangement joins TRBV6-5 to TRBJ2-2; 8 bases map to TRBD1. CDR1 is MNHEY and CDR2 is SVGAGI in the germline V gene. The junction had 5 bases not matched to a gene; V was cut back by 6 bases and J by 5 bases. This CDR3 region has 14 residues. The CDR3 region is CASSRDRSTGELFF. CDR3 nucleotides: TGTGCCAGCAGCAGGGACAGGTCAACCGGGGAGCTGTTTTTT.

The chain uses TRBV7-8 and TRBJ2-3; 11 bases are shared with TRBD2. V trimming: 2 bases; J trimming: 6 bases; junction bases outside the gene matches: 1. Looked up from germline, CDR1 is SGHVS and CDR2 is FQNEAQ. The CDR3 extends over 14 amino acids. The chain's CDR3 is CASSLPSGGDTQYF. CDR3 DNA sequence: TGTGCCAGCAGCTTACCTAGCGGGGGGGATACGCAGTATTTT.

The chain joins TRBV7-2 to TRBJ1-2, with 7 bases matching TRBD1. Germline V gene data show CDR1 as SGHTA and CDR2 as FQGNSA. The CDR3 loop spans 15 amino acids. V shed 5 bases and J 3 bases; nucleotides not matched to a gene: 9. This CDR3 reads CASSPSVDRDYGYTF. The DNA of the CDR3 is TGTGCCAGCAGCCCATCCGTAGACAGGGACTATGGCTACACCTTC.

The gene calls are TRBV15 and TRBJ2-5, with D tentatively TRBD2 (7 bases). The CDR3 runs to 14 residues. CDR1 is LNHNV, CDR2 YYDKDF, per germline (reference sequence). Trimming took off 5 bases at V and 4 bases at J, with 14 bases between the two ends. In nucleotides, the CDR3 is TGTGCCACCAGCGGACGAGGGGGGGGAGAGACCCAGTACTTC. It specifies CATSGRGGGETQYF.

V and J are TRBV4-2 and TRBJ1-3; D is ambiguous. The germline CDR1 and CDR2 sequences are LGHNA and YNFKEQ. V shed 3 bases and J shed 4 bases, with 10 bases lying between them. The CDR3 is 14 amino acids. CDR3 region: CASSQTLLGNTIYF. In DNA, the CDR3 is TGTGCCAGCAGCCAGACCCTACTAGGAAACACCATATATTTT.

V usage is TRBV9 and J usage is TRBJ2-1; 8 bases are shared with TRBD2. The CDR3 is 18 residues long. CDR1 and CDR2 (germline): SGDLS, YYNGEE. Losses at the gene ends were 1 base for V and 0 bases for J; bases not matched to a gene: 9. In nucleotides, the CDR3 is TGTGCCAGCAGCGTAAACGCGGGGGGCCTTAGCTCCTACAATGAGCAGTTCTTC. Amino acids: CASSVNAGGLSSYNEQFF.

The chain has TRBV28 and TRBJ1-2; no definite D call. Trimming shortened V by 6 bases and J by 8 bases, and 13 bases separated the two germline ends. The CDR3 runs 12 residues. Germline V lookup: CDR1 MDHEN, CDR2 SYDVKM. For the CDR3, the DNA is TGTGCCAGCAGGGAAGGAGGTTGGGGCTACACCTTC. It translates to CASREGGWGYTF.

This chain links TRBV30 with TRBJ2-2, with D tentatively TRBD2 (5 bases). This CDR3 is 16 amino acids long. Germline V lookup: CDR1 GTSNPN, CDR2 SVGIG (reference sequence). The V end lost 2 bases, the J end lost 1 base, and 14 bases lay between the germline ends. CDR3 in amino acids: CAWSIPRTGNTGELFF. DNA of the CDR3: TGTGCCTGGAGTATACCTCGGACTGGGAACACCGGGGAGCTGTTTTTT. The full variable domain, completed using reference TRBV30 and TRBJ2-2, is SQTIHQWPATLVQPVGSPLSLECTVEGTSNPNLYWYRQAAGRGLQLLFYSVGIGQISSEVPQNLSASRPQDRQFILSSKKLLLSDSGFYLCAWSIPRTGNTGELFFGEGSRLTVL.

Notes on this clone: At one of its ends the junction is not consistent with the germline gene, which may arise from a read error. The rearrangement joins TRBV6-1 to TRBJ1-1; 9 bases line up with TRBD1. Germline V lookup: CDR1 MNHNS, CDR2 SASEGT. The CDR3 has 16 amino acids. The CDR3 bases are TGTGCCAGCAGAGAAGGACAGGGGATGTCGGGGACTGAAGCTTTCTTT. It is translated as CASREGQGMSGTEAFF.

V is TRBV4-1 and J is TRBJ1-2, with TRBD1 matching 7 bases. The V and J ends lost 3 bases and 8 bases, in that order; junction bases with no gene match: 6. There are 13 residues in the CDR3. The germline gives CDR1 MGHRA, CDR2 YSYEKL. The CDR3 sequence: CASSQEGASGYTF. CDR3 sequence (DNA): TGCGCCAGCAGCCAGGAGGGGGCGTCGGGCTACACCTTC.

The chain carries TRBV5-6 and TRBJ1-5; TRBD1 matches 7 bases. The germline V gene encodes CDR1 SGHDT and CDR2 YYEEEE. The length of the CDR3 is 16 residues. Trimming took 4 bases from V and 3 from J; bases not matched to a gene: 10. CDR3 bases: TGTGCCAGCAGCAGAACCGGACAGGCCAACAATCAGCCCCAGCATTTT. This encodes CASSRTGQANNQPQHF.

J is TRBJ2-7 and V is TRBV18, with D hard to call. The germline V and J ends were trimmed by 1 base and 7 bases, with 11 bases remaining between them. The CDR3 totals 13 residues. CDR1 and CDR2 (germline): KGHSH, LQKENI. In DNA form, the CDR3 reads TGTGCCAGCTCACCACGGGCTGAATGGGAGCAGTACTTC. Translated: CASSPRAEWEQYF.

The chain uses TRBV28 and TRBJ1-2; possibly TRBD1 for D (5 bases). V lost 3 bases and J 0 bases, leaving 14 bases between the germline ends. The germline V gene encodes CDR1 MDHEN and CDR2 SYDVKM. The CDR3 is 16 residues long. The CDR3 sequence is CASSFTATETNYGYTF. CDR3 sequence (DNA): TGTGCCAGCAGTTTTACCGCGACAGAGACTAACTATGGCTACACCTTC.

The CDR3 DNA follows: TGTGCCAGCAGTGAGTCAAGACTAGCGGGAGTTGAGACCCAGTACTTC. Translating it yields CASSESRLAGVETQYF. The V call is TRBV2, the J call TRBJ2-5; TRBD2 matches 12 bases. In germline, CDR1 is SNHLY, CDR2 FYNNEI. The J segment lost 5 bases and the V segment lost 3 bases, leaving 7 bases of the junction unmatched. The CDR3 sequence is 16 residues long.

J is TRBJ1-2 and V is TRBV2; 12 bases line up with TRBD1. Germline V gene lookup returns CDR1 SNHLY and CDR2 FYNNEI. The trim removed 7 bases at V and 4 bases at J, leaving 4 bases unmatched. The CDR3 spans 14 residues. CDR3 residues: CASIRDRGLYGYTF. The CDR3 DNA is TGTGCCAGCATCAGGGACAGGGGGCTCTATGGCTACACCTTC.

J is TRBJ2-7 and V is TRBV19, with 14 bases lining up with TRBD2. The CDR3 runs to 19 residues. Unmatched junction bases numbered 14, after V lost 4 bases and J lost 3 bases. Per the germline V gene, CDR1 is LNHDA and CDR2 is SQIVND (reference sequence). CDR3 bases: TGTGCCAGTAGTACACTAACCGGGACTAGCGGGGGATTAAACTACGAGCAGTACTTC. Protein: CASSTLTGTSGGLNYEQYF.